Listed below are T cell receptor beta chains from one sample, sequenced in a study of monozygotic twins with inflammatory bowel disease. From the 5' RACE reads, TCRdb lists one entry per CDR3 protein and no DNA. This specimen shows more than 120,000 distinct CDR3 sequences; the ten leading clones hold 2% to 3%. What was sequenced was blood. The source of these receptors is a human donor with ulcerative colitis or Crohn's disease, or a healthy co-twin of an affected twin (not recorded which). CDR3s include the opening cysteine and the closing phenylalanine or tryptophan. Fields, in order: V gene, J gene, CDR3 protein.

TRBV7-2,TRBJ2-3,CASSLASGGPDTQYF
TRBV20-1,TRBJ1-5,CSARDKGQGGQPQHF
TRBV12-3/TRBV12-4,TRBJ2-1,CASRHTPDLLSYNEQFF
TRBV28,TRBJ1-2,CASSSGQGLTNYGYTF
TRBV20-1,TRBJ2-3,CSARAGGQDTQYF
TRBV9,TRBJ2-1,CASSVATGPSYNEQFF
TRBV5-1,TRBJ1-1,CASSLVAGNTEAFF
TRBV9,TRBJ2-5,CASSVGLEETQYF
TRBV12-3/TRBV12-4,TRBJ1-3,CASRAGTSGNTIYF
TRBV19,TRBJ2-1,CASSHSSGGADNEQFF
TRBV12-3/TRBV12-4,TRBJ2-7,CASSFEGMAEYEQYF
TRBV4-3,TRBJ1-1,CASSQDQRGYTEAFF
TRBV4-1,TRBJ2-2,CASSQGKGFAGELFF
TRBV7-2,TRBJ2-7,CASSTTMTAYEQYF
TRBV20-1,TRBJ1-6,CSAISAAYNSPLHF
TRBV12-3/TRBV12-4,TRBJ2-1,CASTPRAEYYNEQFF
TRBV5-1,TRBJ2-2,CASSLMEPGELFF
TRBV20-1,TRBJ1-1,CSARLWDTEAFF
TRBV28,TRBJ1-4,CASSLLGASREKLFF
TRBV6-4,TRBJ2-5,CASSAQVGETQYF
TRBV5-6,TRBJ2-2,CASSLELRGLGGELFF
TRBV7-2,TRBJ2-1,CASRQRGVEQFF
TRBV6-1,TRBJ1-5,CASTPRGVDQPQHF
TRBV7-2,TRBJ1-1,CASSLRWDGEAFF
TRBV20-1,TRBJ1-2,CSARGLAQEYGYTF
TRBV11-2,TRBJ2-5,CASSSRLGPEETQYF
TRBV11-3,TRBJ2-5,CASSLYGLGASQETQYF
TRBV10-3,TRBJ2-7,CATGADLSYEQYF
TRBV20-1,TRBJ2-1,CSARGGTATSYNEQFF
TRBV20-1,TRBJ2-7,CSASGGTGVYEQYF
TRBV5-1,TRBJ1-1,CASSSNPGQGNTEAFF
TRBV20-1,TRBJ2-1,CSASGPSGGGPGEQFF
TRBV7-3,TRBJ2-3,CASSFSAPTDTQYF
TRBV5-1,TRBJ2-7,CASSPGDRRYRIYEQYF
TRBV18,TRBJ1-2,CASSPGTAYGYTF
TRBV6-1,TRBJ1-2,CASSEGYRGSQYGYTF
TRBV5-1,TRBJ1-1,CASSLRDRDMNTEAFF
TRBV6-1,TRBJ1-4,CASSEGVFSEKLFF
TRBV24-1,TRBJ2-5,CATSDTSTGTQETQYF
TRBV7-9,TRBJ2-2,CASSLETEAGFSGELFF
TRBV5-1,TRBJ2-3,CASSPVRRGIGDTQYF
TRBV20-1,TRBJ1-1,CSARRIGTGGEAEAFF
TRBV7-2,TRBJ1-1,CASSFVAGANTEAFF
TRBV5-6,TRBJ1-6,CASSLLGRDNSPLHF
TRBV6-1,TRBJ2-2,CASEARGEYTGELFF
TRBV12-3/TRBV12-4,TRBJ2-2,CASSSEPGNTGELFF
TRBV12-3/TRBV12-4,TRBJ1-2,CASSFALGEKRRYGYTF
TRBV12-3/TRBV12-4,TRBJ2-5,CASSNFGTSQETQYF
TRBV20-1,TRBJ1-3,CSAGGQLHSGNTIYF
TRBV28,TRBJ2-6,CASSLYRERTGEIVSGANVLTF
TRBV7-9,TRBJ1-1,CASSLVGALGTEAFF
TRBV3-1,TRBJ2-1,CASRPRGTRNEQFF
TRBV9,TRBJ2-2,CASSVGRIMTGELFF
TRBV25-1,TRBJ2-7,CASSEWTSYEQYF
TRBV30,TRBJ1-5,CAWSVGGSNHPQHF
TRBV5-1,TRBJ2-5,CASSPGGVQETQYF
TRBV20-1,TRBJ2-7,CSARDSGQANYEQYF